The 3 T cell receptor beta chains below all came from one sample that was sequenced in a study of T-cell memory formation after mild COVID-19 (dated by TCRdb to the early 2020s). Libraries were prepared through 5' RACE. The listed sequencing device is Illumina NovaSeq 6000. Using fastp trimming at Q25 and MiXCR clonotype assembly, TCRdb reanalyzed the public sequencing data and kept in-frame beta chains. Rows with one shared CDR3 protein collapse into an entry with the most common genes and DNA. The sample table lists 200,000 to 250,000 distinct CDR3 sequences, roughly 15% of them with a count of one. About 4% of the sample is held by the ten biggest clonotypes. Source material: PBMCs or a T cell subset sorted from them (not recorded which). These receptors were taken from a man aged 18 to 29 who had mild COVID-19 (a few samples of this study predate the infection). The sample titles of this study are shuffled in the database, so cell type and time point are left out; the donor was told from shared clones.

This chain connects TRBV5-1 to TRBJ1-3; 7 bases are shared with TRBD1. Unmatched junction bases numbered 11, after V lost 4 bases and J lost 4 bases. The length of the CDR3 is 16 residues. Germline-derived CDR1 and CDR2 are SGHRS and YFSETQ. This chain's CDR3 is CASSTITGARGNTIYF. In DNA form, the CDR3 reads TGCGCCAGCAGCACCATCACAGGGGCAAGAGGAAACACCATATATTTT. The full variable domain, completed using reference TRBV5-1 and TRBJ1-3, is KAGVTQTPRYLIKTRGQQVTLSCSPISGHRSVSWYQQTPGQGLQFLFEYFSETQRNKGNFPGRFSGRQFSNSRSEMNVSTLELGDSALYLCASSTITGARGNTIYFGEGSWLTVV.

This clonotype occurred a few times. Here the CDR3 reads CASSFDGAYYNEQFF. In DNA, the CDR3 is TGTGCCAGCAGTTTCGACGGAGCTTATTACAATGAGCAGTTCTTC. This rearrangement joins TRBV7-9 to TRBJ2-1; D is ambiguous. CDR3 size: 15 residues. Germline V gene data show CDR1 as SEHNR and CDR2 as FQNEAQ (reference sequence). Trimming pared 6 bases from V and 4 bases from J, leaving 16 bases between. Together with reference TRBV7-9 and TRBJ2-1, the CDR3 gives the full variable domain: DTGVSQNPRHKITKRGQNVTFRCDPISEHNRLYWYRQTLGQGPEFLTYFQNEAQLEKSRLLSDRFSAERPKGSFSTLEIQRTEQGDSAMYLCASSFDGAYYNEQFFGPGTRLTVL.

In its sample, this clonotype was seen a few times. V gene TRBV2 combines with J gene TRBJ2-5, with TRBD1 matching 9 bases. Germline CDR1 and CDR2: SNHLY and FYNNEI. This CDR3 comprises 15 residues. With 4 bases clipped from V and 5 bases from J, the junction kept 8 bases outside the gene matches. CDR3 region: CASSGRDRAQETQYF. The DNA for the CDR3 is TGTGCCAGCAGTGGCCGGGACAGGGCCCAGGAGACCCAGTACTTC.